This TCR beta chain was retrieved from a study of OX40 agonist ivuxolimab in advanced cancers. Remarks on this clone: The antigen is unknown.

The study, taken as a whole, reports: Researchers report that CD8+ T cells had, on average, more expanded clones than CD4+.

Collection of blood occurred at baseline, at cycle 4 day 1, and at cycle 7 day 1. The data were produced by immunoSEQ multiplex PCR, yet TCRdb's version contains in-frame clones alone and is incomplete. Of more than 80,000 clones listed, 85% to 95% are singletons. This specimen consisted of CD4+ or CD8+ T cells sorted from blood, obtained in a trial of the OX40 agonist ivuxolimab. The receptor's source is an adult with an advanced solid tumor such as melanoma, head and neck, liver or kidney cancer.

CDR3 DNA: TGTGCCAGCAGTTCCCCAGGGAGGGAGCAGTACTTC. Its translation: CASSSPGREQYF. The V and J genes are TRBV27 and TRBJ2-7, with D perhaps TRBD2 (6 bases). V was clipped by 4 bases and J by 7 bases, with 11 bases between them. The germline V gene has CDR1 MNHEY and CDR2 SMNVEV (reference sequence). The CDR3 has 12 amino acids.